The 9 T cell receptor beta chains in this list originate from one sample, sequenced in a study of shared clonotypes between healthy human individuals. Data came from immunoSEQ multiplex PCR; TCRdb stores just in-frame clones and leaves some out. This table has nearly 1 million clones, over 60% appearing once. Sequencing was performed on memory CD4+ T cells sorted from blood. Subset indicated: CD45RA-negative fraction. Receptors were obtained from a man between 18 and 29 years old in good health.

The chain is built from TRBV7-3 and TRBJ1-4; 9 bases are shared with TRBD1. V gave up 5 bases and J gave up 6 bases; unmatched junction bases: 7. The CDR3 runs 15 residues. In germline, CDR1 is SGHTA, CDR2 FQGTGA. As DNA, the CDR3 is TGTGCCAGCAGCCCAGACAGGGGGTCGGATGAAAAACTGTTTTTT. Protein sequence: CASSPDRGSDEKLFF.

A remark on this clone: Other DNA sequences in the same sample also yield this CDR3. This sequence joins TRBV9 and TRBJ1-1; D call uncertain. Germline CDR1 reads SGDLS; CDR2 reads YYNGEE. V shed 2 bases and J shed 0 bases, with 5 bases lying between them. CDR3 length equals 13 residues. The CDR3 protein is CASSVSMNTEAFF. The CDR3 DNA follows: TGTGCCAGCAGCGTCAGCATGAACACTGAAGCTTTCTTT. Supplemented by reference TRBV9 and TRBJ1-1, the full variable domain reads DSGVTQTPKHLITATGQRVTLRCSPRSGDLSVYWYQQSLDQGLQFLIQYYNGEERAKGNILERFSAQQFPDLHSELNLSSLELGDSALYFCASSVSMNTEAFFGQGTRLTVV.

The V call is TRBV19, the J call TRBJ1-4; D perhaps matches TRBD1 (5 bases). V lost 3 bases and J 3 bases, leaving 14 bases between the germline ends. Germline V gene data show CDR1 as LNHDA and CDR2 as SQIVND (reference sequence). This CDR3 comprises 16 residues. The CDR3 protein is CASSMPGAGSNEKLFF. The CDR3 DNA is TGTGCCAGTAGTATGCCTGGGGCAGGCTCTAATGAAAAACTGTTTTTT.

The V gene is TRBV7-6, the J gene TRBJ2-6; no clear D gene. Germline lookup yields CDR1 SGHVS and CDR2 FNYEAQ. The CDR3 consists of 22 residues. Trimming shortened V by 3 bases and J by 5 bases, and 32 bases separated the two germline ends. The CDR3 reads CASSFSAAVAATTANWANVLTF. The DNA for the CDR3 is TGTGCCAGCAGCTTCTCGGCTGCTGTGGCCGCCACTACCGCTAATTGGGCCAACGTCCTGACTTTC.

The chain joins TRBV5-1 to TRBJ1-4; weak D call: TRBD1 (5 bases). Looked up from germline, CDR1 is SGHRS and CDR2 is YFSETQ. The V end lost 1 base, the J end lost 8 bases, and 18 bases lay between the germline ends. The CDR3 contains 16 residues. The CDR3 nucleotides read TGCGCCAGCAGCTTGAACACGGGGTTTGGGGCCGAAAAACTGTTTTTT. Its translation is CASSLNTGFGAEKLFF.

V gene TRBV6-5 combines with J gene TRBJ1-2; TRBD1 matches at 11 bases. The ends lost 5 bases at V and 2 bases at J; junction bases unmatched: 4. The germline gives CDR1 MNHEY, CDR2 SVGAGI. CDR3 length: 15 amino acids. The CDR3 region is CASSRGDRGNYGYTF. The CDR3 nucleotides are TGTGCCAGCAGTCGGGGGGACAGGGGGAACTATGGCTACACCTTC.

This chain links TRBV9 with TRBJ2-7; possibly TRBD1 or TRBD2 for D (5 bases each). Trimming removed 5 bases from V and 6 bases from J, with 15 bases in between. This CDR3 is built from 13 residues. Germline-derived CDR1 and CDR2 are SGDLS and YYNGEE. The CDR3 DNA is TGTGCCAGCAGTGAGGGGCCGGGAACCGAGCAGTACTTC. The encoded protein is CASSEGPGTEQYF.

The CDR3 nucleotides are TGTGCCAGCAGCGGAGGGATTTTGAACACTGAAGCTTTCTTT. Residues: CASSGGILNTEAFF. The chain uses TRBV6-5 and TRBJ1-1; D not resolved. From germline, CDR1 is MNHEY and CDR2 SVGAGI. Deletions cut 6 bases from V and 0 bases from J, with 11 bases between. The CDR3 has 14 residues.

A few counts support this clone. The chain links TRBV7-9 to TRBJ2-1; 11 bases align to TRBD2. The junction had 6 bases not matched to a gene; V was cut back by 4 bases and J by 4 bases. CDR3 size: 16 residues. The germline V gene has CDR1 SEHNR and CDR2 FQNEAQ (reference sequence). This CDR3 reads CASSSLSGGEYNEQFF. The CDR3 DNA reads TGTGCCAGCAGCTCTCTTAGCGGGGGGGAGTACAATGAGCAGTTCTTC.